This TCR beta chain was profiled in a study of blood T cell repertoires in COVID-19. Germline assignment: CDR1 GTSNPN and CDR2 SVGIG (reference sequence). V was cut by 3 bases and J by 6 bases, with 20 bases left in between. The CDR3 is 16 residues long. Some clones are missing from TCRdb's copy, which holds only in-frame ones; the method was immunoSEQ multiplex PCR. This table holds approximately 150,000 clones, roughly 87% found once. The TCR sequence derives from a woman between 45 and 65 years old with acute or convalescent COVID-19. The chain recombines TRBV30 with TRBJ2-2; TRBD1 might be the D (5 bases). The sample was peripheral blood. The CDR3 bases are TGTGCCTGGAGAGCCCCCCCAGCTTTGGGGCCCGGGGAGCTGTTTTTT. It is translated as CAWRAPPALGPGELFF.